The 26 T cell receptor beta chains in this list originate from one sample, sequenced in a study of T cell changes during pregnancy in multiple sclerosis. Assay: immunoSEQ multiplex PCR; the TCRdb copy retains only in-frame clones and omits some. The sample has tens of thousands of clones, roughly 90% seen once; the top ten hold approximately 0.15%. Here the sequenced sample was CD4+ T cells from peripheral blood mononuclear cells, taken after pregnancy. Receptors were obtained from a female donor in good health, enrolled as a control in a pregnancy study.

This clone occurred a few times. V gene TRBV30 combines with J gene TRBJ1-6; possible D gene TRBD1, 6 bases. CDR3 size: 16 residues. V lost 1 base and J lost 7, with 17 bases in between. CDR1 is GTSNPN and CDR2 is SVGIG in the germline V gene (reference sequence). The DNA of the CDR3 is TGTGCCTGGAGTGGGGCGTCGACAGGAAAAAATTCACCCCTCCACTTT. This gives the protein CAWSGASTGKNSPLHF.

This CDR3 reads CASSVDRGRDGYTF. The CDR3 DNA reads as TGTGCCAGCAGCGTCGATAGGGGTCGGGATGGCTACACCTTC. The chain links TRBV11-1 to TRBJ1-2; TRBD1 is a possible D gene (5 bases). The length of the CDR3 is 14 residues. In germline, CDR1 is SGHAT, CDR2 FQDESV (reference sequence). V lost 5 bases and J lost 6, with 16 bases in between.

The V gene is TRBV7-2, the J gene TRBJ2-7; D is possibly TRBD2 (7 bases). The V gene's germline CDR1 is SGHTA and CDR2 FQGNSA. CDR3 length: 14 amino acids. The ends were cut back, 5 bases at V and 3 bases at J, with 14 bases in the middle. The CDR3 nucleotides read TGTGCCAGCAGCCTAGGGGGGGGCGGCTACGAGCAGTACTTC. Translation: CASSLGGGGYEQYF. The whole variable domain, remainder taken from reference TRBV7-2 and TRBJ2-7, is GAGVSQSPSNKVTEKGKDVELRCDPISGHTALYWYRQSLGQGLEFLIYFQGNSAPDKSGLPSDRFSAERTGGSVSTLTIQRTQQEDSAVYLCASSLGGGGYEQYFGPGTRLTVT.

The chain recombines TRBV15 with TRBJ1-1; D call uncertain. This CDR3 has 13 residues. V lost 0 bases, J lost 2 bases, and 4 bases lay in between. Germline V CDR1 and CDR2: LNHNV, YYDKDF (reference sequence). The CDR3 loop is CATSRDSNTEAFF. The CDR3 DNA sequence: TGTGCCACCAGCAGAGATAGTAACACTGAAGCTTTCTTT.

The rearrangement links TRBV11-2 to TRBJ2-1, with D unclear. The germline V gene encodes CDR1 SGHAT and CDR2 FQNNGV. The V end was cut by 2 bases, the J end by 2 bases, with 10 bases between. This CDR3 has 15 amino acids. The DNA for the CDR3 is TGTGCCAGCAGCTTAACTAACTCCGCCTACAATGAGCAGTTCTTC. It is translated as CASSLTNSAYNEQFF.

J is TRBJ2-5 and V is TRBV5-1, with D perhaps TRBD2 (6 bases). V lost 7 bases to trimming and J lost 0 bases, with 22 bases between them. The germline gives CDR1 SGHRS, CDR2 YFSETQ. This CDR3 is 17 amino acids long. DNA for the CDR3: TGCGCCAGCCGGGAGCAGGGTGGGTCCCCGTACCAAGAGACCCAGTACTTC. This sequence encodes CASREQGGSPYQETQYF.

The J gene is TRBJ1-1, the V gene TRBV6-5, with a tentative D call TRBD1 (6 bases). The CDR3 spans 15 residues. Trimming shortened V by 6 bases and J by 2 bases, and 16 bases separated the two germline ends. The V gene's germline CDR1 is MNHEY and CDR2 SVGAGI. The CDR3 region is CASSPLDRLNTEAFF. The CDR3 DNA is TGTGCCAGCAGCCCACTAGACAGGCTAAACACTGAAGCTTTCTTT.

J is TRBJ2-3 and V is TRBV4-2; D is possibly TRBD2 (5 bases). The CDR3 has 15 amino acids. Trimming removed 0 bases at V and 2 bases at J, with 9 bases between. The germline gives CDR1 LGHNA, CDR2 YNFKEQ. The CDR3 region has the DNA TGTGCCAGCAGCCAAGATCCTAGCCTCACAGATACGCAGTATTTT. Encoded protein: CASSQDPSLTDTQYF.

The rearrangement uses TRBV14 and TRBJ1-2; the match to TRBD1 covers 9 bases. The CDR3 runs to 13 residues. The J segment lost 6 bases and the V segment lost 1 base, leaving 0 bases of the junction unmatched. Germline V gene data show CDR1 as SGHDN and CDR2 as FVKESK. The CDR3 spells CASSQGQGDGYTF. CDR3 DNA: TGTGCCAGCAGCCAAGGACAGGGGGATGGCTACACCTTC. Drawing the rest from reference TRBV14 and TRBJ1-2, the complete variable domain is EAGVTQFPSHSVIEKGQTVTLRCDPISGHDNLYWYRRVMGKEIKFLLHFVKESKQDESGMPNNRFLAERTGGTYSTLKVQPAELEDSGVYFCASSQGQGDGYTFGSGTRLTVV.

The chain has TRBV30 and TRBJ1-1; the D is unclear. V gave up 5 bases and J gave up 4 bases, with 11 bases separating them. The germline CDR1 and CDR2 sequences are GTSNPN and SVGIG (reference sequence). This CDR3 region has 12 residues. DNA for the CDR3: TGTGCCTGGGGCCCGTTCAGCACTGAAGCTTTCTTT. Protein: CAWGPFSTEAFF.

The V and J genes are TRBV19 and TRBJ1-1; D is unresolved. The CDR3 has 15 residues. V gave up 1 base and J gave up 1 base, with 10 bases separating them. In germline, CDR1 is LNHDA, CDR2 SQIVND (reference sequence). The chain's CDR3 is CASSIVSRGNTEAFF. The CDR3 DNA is TGTGCCAGTAGTATAGTTAGCCGGGGGAACACTGAAGCTTTCTTT.

The chain carries TRBV7-6 and TRBJ1-5; the D is unclear. There are 15 residues in the CDR3. Trimming cost V 1 base and J 0 bases, with 7 bases left between them. CDR1 and CDR2 (germline): SGHVS, FNYEAQ. The DNA for the CDR3 is TGTGCCAGCAGCTTAGGGCCCCCTAGCAATCAGCCCCAGCATTTT. As protein: CASSLGPPSNQPQHF.

The V and J genes are TRBV21-1 and TRBJ2-7; no DNA check was done on the table's D call, TRBD1. TRBV21-1 is described as a pseudogene. The CDR3 is 17 amino acids. This chain's CDR3 is CASSRYRGFLDSYEQYF. CDR3 in DNA: TGTGCCAGCAGTCGATACAGGGGATTCCTGGATTCCTACGAGCAGTACTTC.

This clone was seen a single time. The chain is built from TRBV4-3 and TRBJ1-1; no reliable D call. CDR1 is LGHNA, CDR2 YSLEER, per germline. The V and J ends lost 0 bases and 3 bases respectively, with 5 bases between them. The CDR3 is 13 residues long. The CDR3 region is CASSQDRDTEAFF. CDR3 nucleotides: TGCGCCAGCAGCCAAGATCGGGACACTGAAGCTTTCTTT.

The rearrangement uses TRBV4-1 and TRBJ2-1, with D possibly being TRBD2 (6 bases). The CDR3 is 14 residues long. V was shortened by 0 bases and J by 3 bases, with 6 bases between the two germline ends. Germline CDR1 MGHRA, CDR2 YSYEKL. DNA of the CDR3: TGCGCCAGCAGCCAAGAGGACTACTACAATGAGCAGTTCTTC. Its protein product is CASSQEDYYNEQFF.

The chain couples TRBV6-6 to TRBJ1-2; D is unresolved. V lost 5 bases and J 5 bases, leaving 21 bases between the germline ends. The CDR3 sequence is 16 residues long. Germline V CDR1 and CDR2: MNHNY, SVGAGI (reference sequence). DNA of the CDR3: TGTGCCAGCAGTCGCAAGCAGGACGCAACTAGGTATGGCTACACCTTC. Translation: CASSRKQDATRYGYTF.

The chain joins TRBV4-2 to TRBJ1-6; D possibly corresponds to TRBD1 (5 bases). CDR1 and CDR2 (germline): LGHNA, YNFKEQ. The CDR3 extends over 14 amino acids. With 2 bases removed from V and 6 bases from J, the gap between germline ends came to 8 bases. CDR3 sequence (DNA): TGTGCCAGCAGCCAACAGGACATTAATTCACCCCTCCACTTT. This gives the protein CASSQQDINSPLHF.

J is TRBJ2-2 and V is TRBV7-9; TRBD1 is a possible D gene (5 bases). Germline CDR1 reads SEHNR; CDR2 reads FQNEAQ (reference sequence). The CDR3 extends over 15 amino acids. V was clipped by 5 bases and J by 1 base, with 11 bases between them. CDR3 DNA: TGTGCCAGCAGCCCACAGACAGAGAACACCGGGGAGCTGTTTTTT. Translation gives CASSPQTENTGELFF.

In its sample, this clone was seen once. DNA of the CDR3: TGTGCCAGCAGTGAAGTCGGGGGGGAAATCCAGGGCAATGAGCAGTTCTTC. This sequence encodes CASSEVGGEIQGNEQFF. The chain recombines TRBV2 with TRBJ2-1; TRBD2 matches at 8 bases. V dropped 1 base and J dropped 6; count of bases not matched to a gene: 11. Germline CDR1 SNHLY, CDR2 FYNNEI. The CDR3 runs to 17 residues.

This clone came up a few times. This rearrangement joins TRBV30 to TRBJ1-1, with D unclear. V was cut by 0 bases and J by 10 bases, with 9 bases left in between. This CDR3 is built from 11 residues. Per germline, CDR1 GTSNPN and CDR2 SVGIG (reference sequence). The CDR3 DNA is TGTGCCTGGAGTGTACAATTAAGAGCTTTCTTT. Amino acids: CAWSVQLRAFF.

This CDR3 reads CASRSGTGGNSPLHF. As DNA, the CDR3 is TGTGCCAGCAGGTCCGGGACAGGGGGTAATTCACCCCTCCACTTT. The chain has TRBV6-5 and TRBJ1-6, with 11 bases lining up with TRBD1. The CDR3 totals 15 residues. Germline assignment: CDR1 MNHEY and CDR2 SVGAGI. Germline trimming cut 6 bases from V and 6 bases from J; bases unmatched to any gene: 4.

The rearrangement uses TRBV18 and TRBJ2-7; 10 bases line up with TRBD1. The CDR3 totals 14 residues. The germline V gene encodes CDR1 KGHSH and CDR2 LQKENI. Trimming cost V 6 bases and J 1 base; bases outside gene matches: 3. The CDR3 bases are TGTGCCAGCTCTCGGGACAGGGGATCCTACGAGCAGTACTTC. Its protein product is CASSRDRGSYEQYF.

The chain joins TRBV7-3 to TRBJ1-2, with a weak D call TRBD1 (5 bases). Germline V gene lookup returns CDR1 SGHTA and CDR2 FQGTGA. Trimming cost V 2 bases and J 6 bases, with 22 bases left between them. The CDR3 is made up of 17 amino acids. The DNA for the CDR3 is TGTGCCAGCAGCTTATTTGGAACAGGTCCAAATCTCGATGGCTACACCTTC. It codes for CASSLFGTGPNLDGYTF.

This chain links TRBV6-5 with TRBJ1-1; D unresolved. The germline CDR1 and CDR2 sequences are MNHEY and SVGAGI. V was trimmed by 5 bases and J by 8 bases, leaving 15 bases between them. This CDR3 contains 13 residues. The chain's CDR3 is CASSRATEGEAFF. The CDR3 region has the DNA TGTGCCAGCAGTAGGGCCACAGAGGGAGAAGCTTTCTTT.

The V and J genes are TRBV5-6 and TRBJ1-2, with 7 positions matching TRBD1. CDR3 length: 15 residues. Germline V gene lookup returns CDR1 SGHDT and CDR2 YYEEEE. The junction had 14 bases not matched to a gene; V was cut back by 4 bases and J by 8 bases. The CDR3 DNA is TGTGCCAGCAGCGTAGACACGCAGGGGGTAGGAGGCTACACCTTC. Its translation is CASSVDTQGVGGYTF.

CDR3 coding DNA: TGCGCCAGCAGCCAAGGAACAGGCCCGTCGAGAAACACCATATATTTT. This translates into CASSQGTGPSRNTIYF. The chain combines TRBV4-1 with TRBJ1-3; perhaps TRBD1 as D (5 bases). Germline V gives CDR1 MGHRA, CDR2 YSYEKL. The CDR3 has 16 amino acids. Trimming left V 1 base short and J 5 bases short, with 15 bases between.